This T cell receptor (beta chain) is drawn from a study of blood T cell repertoires in COVID-19. At the level of the study: The analysed material was cDNA or gDNA that came from T cells, B-cell-depleted T cells, or PBMCs.

Trimming removed 8 bases at V and 9 bases at J, with 17 bases between. Looked up from germline, CDR1 is MGHDK and CDR2 is SYGVNS. This CDR3 region has 13 residues. The repertoire was sequenced with immunoSEQ multiplex PCR; TCRdb's copy has only in-frame clones and lacks some. The sample has more than 90,000 clones; over 80% are singletons. Sequenced sample: peripheral blood. This TCR came from a woman aged 70-85 years with acute or convalescent COVID-19. The chain combines TRBV25-1 with TRBJ2-1; a weak D match, TRBD2 (5 bases). The CDR3 coding sequence is TGTGCCAGCGAGGGTGTGGCGGTGGGTGAGCAGTTCTTC. This codes for CASEGVAVGEQFF.